These 29 T cell receptor beta chains originate from one sample sequenced in a study of T-cell memory formation after mild COVID-19. A single record per CDR3 protein comes from TCRdb applying MiXCR to the 5' RACE reads. The table shows 470,000 or so distinct CDR3 sequences, with around 27% occurring only once. What was sequenced was PBMCs or a T cell subset sorted from them (not recorded which). The receptors originated from an adult woman who had mild COVID-19 (a few samples of this study predate the infection). Cell type and time point are not known.

The chain uses TRBV4-1 and TRBJ2-1, with TRBD2 identical over 9 bases. V gave up 0 bases and J gave up 0 bases; unmatched junction bases: 6. Germline CDR1 and CDR2: MGHRA and YSYEKL. The CDR3 is made up of 18 amino acids. As DNA, the CDR3 is TGCGCCAGCAGCCAAGAACCTAGCGGGGTGAGCTCCTACAATGAGCAGTTCTTC. As protein: CASSQEPSGVSSYNEQFF.

The chain is built from TRBV7-8 and TRBJ2-5; D not certain. Germline loops: CDR1 SGHVS, CDR2 FQNEAQ. The CDR3 covers 14 residues. The V gene lost 0 bases and the J gene lost 2 bases, with 7 bases spanning the gap. The CDR3 loop is CASSLAPVQETQYF. CDR3 in DNA: TGTGCCAGCAGCTTAGCGCCGGTACAAGAGACCCAGTACTTC.

This clonotype was detected a few times. The V and J genes are TRBV5-1 and TRBJ1-1; D might be TRBD1 (5 bases). V lost 4 bases and J lost 3, with 13 bases in between. Germline CDR1 and CDR2: SGHRS and YFSETQ. This CDR3 has 14 residues. The DNA of the CDR3 is TGCGCCAGCAGCGGGAGGGGTTACGACACTGAAGCTTTCTTT. Encoded protein: CASSGRGYDTEAFF.

The V and J genes are TRBV7-9 and TRBJ2-3, with 9 bases fitting TRBD2. The CDR3 totals 16 residues. Trimming at V came to 1 base and at J to 3 bases, leaving 5 bases not matched to a gene. Per the germline V gene, CDR1 is SEHNR and CDR2 is FQNEAQ (reference sequence). The CDR3 coding sequence is TGTGCCAGCAGCTTAGGTTCTAGCGGGGCTACAGATACGCAGTATTTT. Residues: CASSLGSSGATDTQYF.

This chain connects TRBV4-1 to TRBJ2-2, with 8 bases lining up with TRBD2. Germline V gene data show CDR1 as MGHRA and CDR2 as YSYEKL. Losses at the gene ends were 4 bases for V and 5 bases for J; bases not matched to a gene: 9. This CDR3 has 16 residues. This chain's CDR3 is CASSPDGGVLTGELFF. The CDR3 DNA reads as TGCGCCAGCAGCCCCGACGGGGGGGTCCTAACCGGGGAGCTGTTTTTT.

This clonotype has only one observation. The chain is built from TRBV5-1 and TRBJ2-1, with 9 bases aligning to TRBD1. CDR1 is SGHRS and CDR2 is YFSETQ in the germline V gene. There are 14 residues in the CDR3. V was clipped by 7 bases and J by 7 bases; unmatched bases: 9. CDR3 DNA: TGCGCCAGCCTCTCCGGGACAGGGTTAAATGAGCAGTTCTTC. Translating it yields CASLSGTGLNEQFF.

This clonotype appeared a few times. J is TRBJ2-7 and V is TRBV29-1, with no clear D. V shed 4 bases and J shed 4 bases, with 8 bases lying between them. Per the germline V gene, CDR1 is SQVTM and CDR2 is ANQGSEA. There are 11 residues in the CDR3. The CDR3 DNA is TGCAGCGTTGGGAAAACTTACGAGCAGTACTTC. Its translation is CSVGKTYEQYF.

The CDR3 reads CASSFFVNSGSHEQYF. The CDR3 DNA sequence: TGTGCCAGCAGTTTCTTCGTGAACAGCGGGAGCCACGAGCAGTACTTC. This rearrangement joins TRBV12-3 or TRBV12-4 to TRBJ2-7; 8 bases agree with TRBD2. Trimming cost V 3 bases and J 5 bases; bases outside gene matches: 12. This CDR3 is 16 amino acids long.

This clonotype was counted at least ten times. The chain joins TRBV7-6 to TRBJ2-7; D call uncertain. V was shortened by 4 bases and J by 1 base, with 11 bases between the two germline ends. The germline V gene encodes CDR1 SGHVS and CDR2 FNYEAQ. The CDR3 loop spans 14 amino acids. The CDR3 protein is CASSSAQHSYEQYF. The CDR3 nucleotides are TGTGCCAGCAGCTCCGCCCAGCATTCCTACGAGCAGTACTTC.

This clonotype showed up just a few times. The CDR3 DNA is TGTGCCAGCAGCTCCTTAAGCGGGACCCAAGAGACCCAGTACTTC. Encoded protein: CASSSLSGTQETQYF. V and J are TRBV7-9 and TRBJ2-5; 7 bases fit TRBD2. The germline gives CDR1 SEHNR, CDR2 FQNEAQ (reference sequence). The length of the CDR3 is 15 residues. The trim removed 4 bases at V and 1 base at J, leaving 6 bases unmatched.

V usage is TRBV7-9 and J usage is TRBJ2-1; perhaps TRBD2 as D (6 bases). The CDR3 contains 12 residues. Germline CDR1 is SEHNR and CDR2 is FQNEAQ (reference sequence). The germline V and J ends were trimmed by 5 bases and 16 bases, with 18 bases remaining between them. CDR3 nucleotides: TGTGCCAGCAGCCCCTCGTCCGGGACTGTATTCTTC. Translating it yields CASSPSSGTVFF.

V gene TRBV12-3 or TRBV12-4 combines with J gene TRBJ1-2; 10 positions match TRBD1. With 3 bases clipped from V and 8 bases from J, the junction kept 3 bases outside the gene matches. This CDR3 has 13 residues. DNA for the CDR3: TGTGCCAGCAGTTTTAGGACAGGGGGAGGCTACACCTTC. As protein: CASSFRTGGGYTF.

The gene calls are TRBV12-3 or TRBV12-4 and TRBJ2-1; 12 positions agree with TRBD2. With V trimmed by 7 bases and J by 8 bases, 15 bases remained unmatched. This CDR3 region has 17 residues. The CDR3 nucleotides are TGTGCCAGCAACCACGGGGCTAGCGGGGGGGCAGGGCATGAGCAGTTCTTC. Its translation: CASNHGASGGAGHEQFF.

This clonotype was recorded a few times. The J gene is TRBJ2-3, the V gene TRBV2; no clear D. This CDR3 region has 12 residues. The germline CDR1 and CDR2 sequences are SNHLY and FYNNEI. V lost 3 bases and J 6 bases, leaving 7 bases between the germline ends. The CDR3, as DNA: TGTGCCAGCAGTGATGGTGGGGATACGCAGTATTTT. Translated, it gives CASSDGGDTQYF.

This clonotype showed up many times. J is TRBJ1-1 and V is TRBV7-2; D gene unclear. V was shortened by 2 bases and J by 5 bases, with 6 bases between the two germline ends. This CDR3 is built from 12 residues. Germline V CDR1 and CDR2: SGHTA, FQGNSA. CDR3 region: CASSLSGTEAFF. As DNA, the CDR3 is TGTGCCAGCAGCTTATCGGGGACTGAAGCTTTCTTT.

The chain joins TRBV12-3 or TRBV12-4 to TRBJ2-3; perhaps TRBD2 as D (5 bases). This CDR3 comprises 16 residues. With 6 bases removed from V and 0 bases from J, the gap between germline ends came to 16 bases. CDR3 nucleotides: TGTGCCAGCAGCCCGTTACTAGTGGCTAGCACAGATACGCAGTATTTT. It encodes CASSPLLVASTDTQYF.

CDR3 sequence (DNA): TGTGCCAGCAGCCCGCAAAGGGACACACTCTACGAGCAGTACTTC. Translation: CASSPQRDTLYEQYF. The genes are TRBV7-8 and TRBJ2-7; perhaps TRBD1 as D (6 bases). This CDR3 contains 15 residues. Germline V gene lookup returns CDR1 SGHVS and CDR2 FQNEAQ. V was clipped by 5 bases and J by 3 bases, with 17 bases between them. Together with reference TRBV7-8 and TRBJ2-7, the CDR3 gives the full variable domain: GAGVSQSPRYKVAKRGQDVALRCDPISGHVSLFWYQQALGQGPEFLTYFQNEAQLDKSGLPSDRFFAERPEGSVSTLKIQRTQQEDSAVYLCASSPQRDTLYEQYFGPGTRLTVT.

This chain uses TRBV6-2 or TRBV6-3 with TRBJ1-5; D uncertain. This CDR3 comprises 17 residues. V gave up 4 bases and J gave up 2 bases, with 18 bases separating them. Germline V gene data show CDR1 as MNHEY and CDR2 as SVGEGT. The CDR3 reads CASSWAARGGGNQPQHF. CDR3 coding DNA: TGTGCCAGCAGTTGGGCAGCCCGTGGAGGTGGCAATCAGCCCCAGCATTTT.

In DNA form, the CDR3 reads TGTGCCAGCAGCCGGGGACTAGCGTTGAACACCGGGGAGCTGTTTTTT. Translating it yields CASSRGLALNTGELFF. The chain uses TRBV12-3 or TRBV12-4 and TRBJ2-2, with 10 bases matching TRBD2. The length of the CDR3 is 16 residues. V was pared by 6 bases and J by 1 base, with 5 bases of the junction left unmatched.

The gene calls are TRBV5-1 and TRBJ2-7; D possibly corresponds to TRBD1 (6 bases). CDR3 length: 14 residues. In germline, CDR1 is SGHRS, CDR2 YFSETQ. Trimming stripped 3 bases from V and 2 bases from J, with 12 bases between. CDR3: CASSSSGTPYEQYF. The CDR3 region has the DNA TGCGCCAGCAGCTCCTCCGGGACACCCTACGAGCAGTACTTC.

V and J are TRBV5-4 and TRBJ2-1; D gene unclear. Germline V lookup: CDR1 SGHNT, CDR2 YYREEE (reference sequence). The V end lost 4 bases, the J end lost 5 bases, and 16 bases lay between the germline ends. The CDR3 loop spans 15 amino acids. For the CDR3, the DNA is TGTGCCAGCAGCCCGCTTGGTTCCCATAACAATGAGCAGTTCTTC. Translation: CASSPLGSHNNEQFF.

The V gene is TRBV29-1, the J gene TRBJ2-6, with a tentative D call TRBD2 (5 bases). Trimming left V 4 bases short and J 0 bases short, with 13 bases between. The CDR3 is 16 amino acids. CDR1 is SQVTM, CDR2 ANQGSEA, per germline. The CDR3 DNA is TGCAGCGTTGGGACTTCCCGGAGCTCTGGGGCCAACGTCCTGACTTTC. It yields the protein CSVGTSRSSGANVLTF.

This clonotype was counted only a few times. This chain joins TRBV9 and TRBJ2-3; maybe TRBD2 (5 bases). Trimming stripped 2 bases from V and 6 bases from J, with 13 bases between. This CDR3 spans 14 amino acids. Germline assignment: CDR1 SGDLS and CDR2 YYNGEE. The CDR3 coding sequence is TGTGCCAGCAGCGTGGGCTACCCGGGGGATACGCAGTATTTT. This encodes CASSVGYPGDTQYF.

The chain recombines TRBV7-9 with TRBJ2-7, with no clear D. Germline-derived CDR1 and CDR2 are SEHNR and FQNEAQ (reference sequence). This CDR3 contains 14 residues. The germline V and J ends were trimmed by 1 base and 1 base, with 8 bases remaining between them. The CDR3 loop reads CASSLVARSYEQYF. For the CDR3, the DNA is TGTGCCAGCAGCTTAGTCGCACGTTCCTACGAGCAGTACTTC. Full variable domain (outside the CDR3, taken from reference TRBV7-9 and TRBJ2-7): DTGVSQNPRHKITKRGQNVTFRCDPISEHNRLYWYRQTLGQGPEFLTYFQNEAQLEKSRLLSDRFSAERPKGSFSTLEIQRTEQGDSAMYLCASSLVARSYEQYFGPGTRLTVT.

The V gene is TRBV4-2, the J gene TRBJ2-7, with D perhaps TRBD2 (5 bases). The CDR3 sequence is 15 residues long. Trimming took off 0 bases at V and 7 bases at J, with 16 bases between the two ends. Germline CDR1 LGHNA, CDR2 YNFKEQ. The CDR3 here is CASSQDGVSGGEQYF. The CDR3 DNA follows: TGTGCCAGCAGCCAAGACGGGGTCTCTGGCGGTGAGCAGTACTTC.

This sequence joins TRBV3-1 and TRBJ1-1, with unresolved D. V shed 0 bases and J shed 5 bases, with 10 bases lying between them. The CDR3 has 14 amino acids. Germline V gene sequence: CDR1 LGHDT, CDR2 YNNKEL (reference sequence). In DNA, the CDR3 is TGTGCCAGCAGCCAAGACGGAGGGTGGACTGAAGCTTTCTTT. It specifies CASSQDGGWTEAFF.

The table lists this clonotype with a few counts. This chain links TRBV24-1 with TRBJ1-2; D possibly corresponds to TRBD1 (6 bases). Germline V gene sequence: CDR1 KGHDR, CDR2 SFDVKD. The CDR3 length is 15 residues. Trimming stripped 3 bases from V and 8 bases from J, with 18 bases between. The CDR3 DNA reads TGTGCCACCAGTGATCGGACAGCGATCTATGGAGGCTACACCTTC. Translating it yields CATSDRTAIYGGYTF.

This clonotype was counted only a few times. The chain is built from TRBV9 and TRBJ1-4; D is perhaps TRBD1 (5 bases). The CDR3 runs to 14 residues. Germline-derived CDR1 and CDR2 are SGDLS and YYNGEE. The V end lost 3 bases, the J end lost 5 bases, and 11 bases lay between the germline ends. CDR3 DNA: TGTGCCAGCAGCGGGGGGACGTCGAATGAAAAACTGTTTTTT. Protein product: CASSGGTSNEKLFF.

This clonotype has only a few counts. The chain employs TRBV11-2 and TRBJ1-1; the match to TRBD1 covers 8 bases. Trimming removed 6 bases from V and 1 base from J; junction bases left unmatched: 7. This CDR3 comprises 15 residues. CDR1 SGHAT and CDR2 FQNNGV come from the germline V gene. CDR3 sequence: CASRHTGGKNTEAFF. The CDR3 bases are TGTGCCAGCAGACACACAGGGGGGAAGAACACTGAAGCTTTCTTT.